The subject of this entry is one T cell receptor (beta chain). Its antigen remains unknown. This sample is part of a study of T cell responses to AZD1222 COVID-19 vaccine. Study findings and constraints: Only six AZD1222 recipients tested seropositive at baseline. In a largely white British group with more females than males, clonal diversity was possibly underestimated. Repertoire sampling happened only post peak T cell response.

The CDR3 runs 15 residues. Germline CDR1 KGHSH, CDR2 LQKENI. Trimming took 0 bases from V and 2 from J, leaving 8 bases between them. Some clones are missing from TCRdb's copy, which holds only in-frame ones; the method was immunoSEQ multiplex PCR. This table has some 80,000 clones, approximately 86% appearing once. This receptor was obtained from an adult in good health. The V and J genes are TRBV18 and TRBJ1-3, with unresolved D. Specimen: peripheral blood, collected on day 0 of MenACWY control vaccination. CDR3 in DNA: TGTGCCAGCTCACCACCGTCGGGGACTGGAAACACCATATATTTT. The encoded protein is CASSPPSGTGNTIYF.